This T cell receptor (beta chain) was documented in a study of T cell repertoires in cytomegalovirus infection. Turning to the study itself: Public TCR beta signatures marked donors with CMV infection and the matching HLA. Study observations and caveats: CMV-specific TCR beta clonotypes restricted by HLA-C dominated the ex vivo response.

TCRdb passed the reads through MiXCR, listing each CDR3 protein once. The sample contains approximately 110,000 distinct CDR3 sequences, around 28% of which appear only once. With regard to this clonotype: The antigen is unknown.

The CDR3 length is 13 residues. From germline, CDR1 is SEHNR and CDR2 FQNEAQ (reference sequence). The V end was cut by 5 bases, the J end by 5 bases, with 10 bases between. Material: CD8+ T cells from cultured PBMCs, obtained from culture after CMV antigen stimulation. The chain uses TRBV7-9 and TRBJ2-1; D is ambiguous. The receptor comes from a human donor in good health (CMV status not recorded). Some clones in this sample may be carry-over from other donors' samples. CDR3 coding DNA: TGTGCCAGCAGCCCCCTCGGCAACAATGAGCAGTTCTTC. Amino acids: CASSPLGNNEQFF. The full variable domain, its missing parts supplied by reference TRBV7-9 and TRBJ2-1, is DTGVSQNPRHKITKRGQNVTFRCDPISEHNRLYWYRQTLGQGPEFLTYFQNEAQLEKSRLLSDRFSAERPKGSFSTLEIQRTEQGDSAMYLCASSPLGNNEQFFGPGTRLTVL.